Below, 32 T cell receptor beta chains from the same sample are listed, as sequenced in a study of OX40 agonist ivuxolimab in advanced cancers. TCRdb's table, derived via immunoSEQ multiplex PCR, lists solely in-frame clones and lacks some. The data show 52,000 or so clones, roughly 93% seen once. The sequencing here drew on CD4+ or CD8+ T cells sorted from blood, taken in a trial of the OX40 agonist ivuxolimab. All receptors come from an adult with an advanced solid tumor such as melanoma, head and neck, liver or kidney cancer.

The genes are TRBV7-2 and TRBJ1-1; D is uncertain. V lost 0 bases to trimming and J lost 2 bases, with 13 bases between them. Germline lookup yields CDR1 SGHTA and CDR2 FQGNSA. This CDR3 is 16 amino acids long. CDR3 nucleotides: TGTGCCAGCAGCTTAGCGCTGGTCAGCTCCAACACTGAAGCTTTCTTT. Translated: CASSLALVSSNTEAFF.

This clone was recorded only once. V gene TRBV25-1 combines with J gene TRBJ2-1; unclear D gene. V lost 3 bases and J lost 7, with 4 bases in between. CDR3 length: 11 residues. Germline values: CDR1 MGHDK, CDR2 SYGVNS. CDR3 DNA: TGTGCCAGCAGTGATTTGAATGAGCAGTTCTTC. It specifies CASSDLNEQFF. Full variable domain (rest looked up from reference TRBV25-1 and TRBJ2-1): EADIYQTPRYLVIGTGKKITLECSQTMGHDKMYWYQQDPGMELHLIHYSYGVNSTEKGDLSSESTVSRIRTEHFPLTLESARPSHTSQYLCASSDLNEQFFGPGTRLTVL.

The chain combines TRBV5-6 with TRBJ2-3; D is undetermined. CDR1 is SGHDT, CDR2 YYEEEE, per germline. Trimming stripped 4 bases from V and 3 bases from J, with 15 bases between. The CDR3 runs 15 residues. The CDR3 loop reads CASSHITYSTDTQYF. The CDR3 nucleotides read TGTGCCAGCAGCCACATAACATACTCAACAGATACGCAGTATTTT.

The CDR3 region has the DNA TGTGCCAGCAGTGAATACGAAACAGTGGGAGACAATGAGCAGTTCTTC. Its translation: CASSEYETVGDNEQFF. The genes are TRBV6-1 and TRBJ2-1; possibly TRBD2 for D (5 bases). This CDR3 spans 16 amino acids. Trimming pared 2 bases from V and 5 bases from J, leaving 16 bases between. The germline CDR1 and CDR2 sequences are MNHNS and SASEGT.

On this clone itself: Mismatch with germline at one junction end may stem from a read error. The J gene is TRBJ2-7, the V gene TRBV2; D might be TRBD2 (5 bases). Germline V gene lookup returns CDR1 SNHLY and CDR2 FYNNEI. The CDR3 extends over 15 amino acids. In DNA form, the CDR3 reads TGTGCCAGCAGTGGCCGGAGACGAGGGATCGACGAGCAGTGCTTC. It translates to CASSGRRRGIDEQCF.

The chain combines TRBV6-6 with TRBJ2-3, with D possibly being TRBD1 (6 bases). V was trimmed by 6 bases and J by 0 bases, leaving 13 bases between them. This CDR3 is built from 15 residues. Germline V gene data show CDR1 as MNHNY and CDR2 as SVGAGI (reference sequence). The CDR3 nucleotides read TGTGCCAGCAGCCAGACAGGAACTAGCACAGATACGCAGTATTTT. It specifies CASSQTGTSTDTQYF.

V gene TRBV9 combines with J gene TRBJ2-2, with 8 bases identical to TRBD2. The CDR3 loop spans 15 amino acids. Germline-derived CDR1 and CDR2 are SGDLS and YYNGEE. V shed 3 bases and J 8 bases; nucleotides not matched to a gene: 9. CDR3 loop: CASSGESEREGELFF. CDR3 DNA sequence: TGTGCCAGCAGCGGTGAGAGCGAGCGGGAGGGGGAGCTGTTTTTT.

The chain carries TRBV13 and TRBJ1-1; D unresolved. The CDR3 covers 13 residues. Trimming took off 4 bases at V and 5 bases at J, with 11 bases between the two ends. Germline lookup yields CDR1 PRHDT and CDR2 FYEKMQ (reference sequence). The CDR3 region is CASSSPGGTEAFF. Written as DNA, the CDR3 is TGTGCCAGCAGCTCCCCCGGAGGGACTGAAGCTTTCTTT.

In DNA form, the CDR3 reads TGTGCCAGCAGCTTAGAGTCCGTAAGCACAGATACGCAGTATTTT. Translating gives CASSLESVSTDTQYF. V and J are TRBV11-2 and TRBJ2-3; D ambiguous. CDR3 length: 15 amino acids. Trimming took 0 bases from V and 0 from J, leaving 7 bases between them. Germline CDR1 and CDR2: SGHAT and FQNNGV.

The J gene is TRBJ2-2, the V gene TRBV27, with 8 bases lining up with TRBD1. Germline lookup yields CDR1 MNHEY and CDR2 SMNVEV (reference sequence). The CDR3 is made up of 14 amino acids. Trimming cost V 7 bases and J 7 bases; bases outside gene matches: 8. This chain's CDR3 is CASTRTGSIGELFF. The DNA for the CDR3 is TGTGCCAGCACCCGGACAGGGTCGATCGGGGAGCTGTTTTTT.

This chain joins TRBV9 and TRBJ1-3, with 10 bases aligning to TRBD1. CDR3 length equals 15 residues. V lost 3 bases, J lost 1 base, and 1 base stayed unmatched. Per the germline V gene, CDR1 is SGDLS and CDR2 is YYNGEE. The CDR3 spells CASSADRGSGNTIYF. CDR3 bases: TGTGCCAGCAGCGCGGACAGGGGGTCTGGAAACACCATATATTTT.

The table lists this clone with a few counts. The chain employs TRBV10-1 and TRBJ2-2; D is ambiguous. The CDR3 runs 14 residues. Trimming cost V 3 bases and J 2 bases, with 7 bases left between them. Germline CDR1 and CDR2: WNHNN and SYGVQD (reference sequence). The CDR3: CASSEGLNTGELFF. DNA of the CDR3: TGCGCCAGCAGTGAAGGGTTAAACACCGGGGAGCTGTTTTTT.

This rearrangement joins TRBV19 to TRBJ2-1; D is unresolved. In germline, CDR1 is LNHDA, CDR2 SQIVND (reference sequence). Trimming pared 4 bases from V and 4 bases from J, leaving 11 bases between. The CDR3 runs 14 residues. The CDR3 bases are TGTGCCAGTAGTAGTGTAGTCGGGTACAATGAGCAGTTCTTC. Its translation: CASSSVVGYNEQFF. The whole variable domain, remainder taken from reference TRBV19 and TRBJ2-1, is DGGITQSPKYLFRKEGQNVTLSCEQNLNHDAMYWYRQDPGQGLRLIYYSQIVNDFQKGDIAEGYSVSREKKESFPLTVTSAQKNPTAFYLCASSSVVGYNEQFFGPGTRLTVL.

This clone was observed a single time. The identical CDR3 is also encoded by other nucleotide sequences in the sample. CDR3 protein: CASSSKDLLEYEKLFF. DNA of the CDR3: TGTGCCAGCAGCTCCAAGGACCTCTTGGAGTATGAAAAACTGTTTTTT. The rearrangement links TRBV7-9 to TRBJ1-4; D gene unclear. Deletions cut 4 bases from V and 6 bases from J, with 18 bases between. Germline V gene data show CDR1 as SEHNR and CDR2 as FQNEAQ (reference sequence). This CDR3 has 16 residues.

The gene calls are TRBV6-5 and TRBJ2-7; 7 nucleotides align to TRBD2. V lost 0 bases and J lost 0; bases outside the gene matches: 5. Looked up from germline, CDR1 is MNHEY and CDR2 is SVGAGI. The CDR3 covers 16 residues. As DNA, the CDR3 is TGTGCCAGCAGTTACTCGGGGGGGGAAAACTCCTACGAGCAGTACTTC. Its protein is CASSYSGGENSYEQYF.

V is TRBV9 and J is TRBJ2-1; no clear D gene. The CDR3 is made up of 12 amino acids. V lost 0 bases and J lost 9, with 7 bases in between. CDR1 is SGDLS and CDR2 is YYNGEE in the germline V gene. CDR3 residues: CASSVVSSEQFF. Here the CDR3 DNA reads TGTGCCAGCAGCGTAGTAAGTAGTGAGCAGTTCTTC.

The CDR3 DNA is TGCGCCAGCAGCCAAGTGCGGGAGAGTAACTATGGCTACACCTTC. This sequence encodes CASSQVRESNYGYTF. The chain couples TRBV4-1 to TRBJ1-2, with D uncertain. This CDR3 region has 15 residues. V was clipped by 1 base and J by 1 base, with 10 bases between them. Germline CDR1 and CDR2: MGHRA and YSYEKL.

This chain joins TRBV4-1 and TRBJ2-7, with D perhaps matching TRBD1 (6 bases). In germline, CDR1 is MGHRA, CDR2 YSYEKL. The CDR3 is 15 residues long. V was shortened by 4 bases and J by 4 bases, with 17 bases between the two germline ends. The CDR3 DNA is TGCGCCAGCAGCCCCCCGGGACAAGGGGGTTACGAGCAGTACTTC. It codes for CASSPPGQGGYEQYF.

This chain joins TRBV5-8 and TRBJ2-1; unclear D gene. This CDR3 has 15 residues. V was shortened by 2 bases and J by 0 bases, with 9 bases between the two germline ends. Looked up from germline, CDR1 is SGHTS and CDR2 is YDEGEE. The CDR3 DNA follows: TGTGCCAGCAGCTTTCAACCGAACTCCTACAATGAGCAGTTCTTC. Protein: CASSFQPNSYNEQFF.

This clone has a single count. V gene TRBV2 combines with J gene TRBJ2-5; 11 bases agree with TRBD2. The germline V gene has CDR1 SNHLY and CDR2 FYNNEI. The V and J ends lost 8 bases and 4 bases, in that order; junction bases with no gene match: 12. This CDR3 spans 16 amino acids. For the CDR3, the DNA is TGTGCCAGCGGAGGTGGGACTAGCGGCCTTCTAGAGACCCAGTACTTC. Its translation: CASGGGTSGLLETQYF.

V is TRBV4-1 and J is TRBJ2-7; D is uncertain. The germline gives CDR1 MGHRA, CDR2 YSYEKL. The CDR3 runs to 13 residues. Deletions cut 1 base from V and 4 bases from J, with 8 bases between. The CDR3 spells CASSQATRYEQYF. The CDR3 coding sequence is TGCGCCAGCAGCCAAGCTACCCGTTACGAGCAGTACTTC.

The chain combines TRBV7-2 with TRBJ2-7; TRBD2 aligns across 9 bases. Germline V gene lookup returns CDR1 SGHTA and CDR2 FQGNSA. The V segment lost 1 base and the J segment 4 bases; nucleotides outside the gene matches: 5. This CDR3 has 15 residues. CDR3 sequence (DNA): TGTGCCAGCAGCTTAGAGGGCGGGAGGGTGTACGAGCAGTACTTC. This gives the protein CASSLEGGRVYEQYF. Combining the CDR3 with reference TRBV7-2 and TRBJ2-7 gives the whole variable domain GAGVSQSPSNKVTEKGKDVELRCDPISGHTALYWYRQSLGQGLEFLIYFQGNSAPDKSGLPSDRFSAERTGGSVSTLTIQRTQQEDSAVYLCASSLEGGRVYEQYFGPGTRLTVT.

The J gene is TRBJ1-2, the V gene TRBV10-2; tentative D call: TRBD1 (6 bases). The CDR3 covers 13 residues. Between the trimmed V and J ends, which lost 5 bases and 7 bases, there was a span of 14 bases. The germline gives CDR1 WSHSY, CDR2 SAAADI. CDR3 sequence: CASSTQGLVGYTF. DNA of the CDR3: TGCGCCAGCAGTACACAGGGTTTGGTTGGCTACACCTTC.

This clone came up a few times. V usage is TRBV7-6 and J usage is TRBJ1-5, with 8 positions matching TRBD1. CDR1 SGHVS and CDR2 FNYEAQ come from the germline V gene. V shed 4 bases and J 1 base; nucleotides not matched to a gene: 3. This CDR3 comprises 15 residues. CDR3 sequence reads: CASSYGQGSNQPQHF. The CDR3 bases are TGTGCCAGCAGCTATGGACAGGGAAGCAATCAGCCCCAGCATTTT.

The chain is built from TRBV4-1 and TRBJ2-1; D is ambiguous. Trimming left V 2 bases short and J 0 bases short, with 11 bases between. The CDR3 spans 16 residues. Germline V gene lookup returns CDR1 MGHRA and CDR2 YSYEKL. CDR3 residues: CASSQLGFGSYNEQFF. The DNA for the CDR3 is TGCGCCAGCAGCCAATTAGGTTTTGGCTCCTACAATGAGCAGTTCTTC.

CDR3 sequence: CASSLQGASYGYTF. The CDR3 nucleotides read TGTGCCAGCAGCTTACAGGGGGCTTCCTATGGCTACACCTTC. V usage is TRBV11-2 and J usage is TRBJ1-2; 8 bases align to TRBD1. With 2 bases clipped from V and 4 bases from J, the junction kept 3 bases outside the gene matches. CDR3 size: 14 residues. Looked up from germline, CDR1 is SGHAT and CDR2 is FQNNGV.

The chain has TRBV9 and TRBJ2-4; TRBD1 might be the D (5 bases). Trimming removed 3 bases from V and 1 base from J, with 11 bases in between. In germline, CDR1 is SGDLS, CDR2 YYNGEE. This CDR3 region has 15 residues. CDR3 coding DNA: TGTGCCAGCAGCGCATACCAGGGTGCCAAAAACATTCAGTACTTC. Its translation is CASSAYQGAKNIQYF.

The chain links TRBV28 to TRBJ2-1; D uncertain. The CDR3 length is 13 residues. CDR1 MDHEN and CDR2 SYDVKM come from the germline V gene. Trimming removed 6 bases at V and 3 bases at J, with 9 bases between. CDR3 residues: CASRSTGYNEQFF. CDR3 nucleotides: TGTGCCAGCAGATCTACCGGCTACAATGAGCAGTTCTTC.

The chain employs TRBV5-4 and TRBJ2-7, with 11 bases that match TRBD2. From germline, CDR1 is SGHNT and CDR2 YYREEE (reference sequence). The trim removed 2 bases at V and 2 bases at J, leaving 0 bases unmatched. The CDR3 is 14 residues long. The CDR3 spells CASSLLAGAYEQYF. For the CDR3, the DNA is TGTGCCAGCAGCTTACTAGCGGGAGCCTACGAGCAGTACTTC.

About this clone itself: Other DNA sequences from this sample encode an identical CDR3 as well. This sequence joins TRBV9 and TRBJ2-7; 7 bases fit TRBD1. The V gene's germline CDR1 is SGDLS and CDR2 YYNGEE. The V gene end was trimmed by 0 bases and the J gene end by 2 bases; junction bases not matched to a gene: 2. CDR3 length: 14 amino acids. CDR3 loop: CASSVGGTAYEQYF. As DNA, the CDR3 is TGTGCCAGCAGCGTAGGGGGGACAGCCTACGAGCAGTACTTC.

The V and J genes are TRBV12-1 and TRBJ2-7; TRBD2 is taken as the D call from the table, unchecked against the DNA. TRBV12-1 is shown as a pseudogene. The CDR3 is made up of 15 amino acids. DNA of the CDR3: TGTGCCAGCGGAAACAATAGCGGGGGCCCCTGCGAGCAGTACTTC. This translates into CASGNNSGGPCEQYF.

V is TRBV4-3 and J is TRBJ2-7; 7 positions match TRBD1. This CDR3 contains 15 residues. The germline V gene has CDR1 LGHNA and CDR2 YSLEER. Unmatched junction bases numbered 2, after V lost 0 bases and J lost 0 bases. The CDR3 loop is CASSQDRGFSYEQYF. The CDR3, as DNA: TGCGCCAGCAGCCAAGACAGGGGGTTCTCCTACGAGCAGTACTTC.